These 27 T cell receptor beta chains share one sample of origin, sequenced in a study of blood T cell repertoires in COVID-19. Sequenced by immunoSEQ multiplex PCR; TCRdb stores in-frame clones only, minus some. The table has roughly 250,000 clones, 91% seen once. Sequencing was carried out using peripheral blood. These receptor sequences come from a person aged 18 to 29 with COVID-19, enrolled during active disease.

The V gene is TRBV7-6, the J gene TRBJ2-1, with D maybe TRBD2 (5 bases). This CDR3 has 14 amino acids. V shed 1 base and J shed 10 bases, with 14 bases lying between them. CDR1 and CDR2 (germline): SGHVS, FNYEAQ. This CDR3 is CASSLGAAPSEQFF. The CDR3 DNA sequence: TGTGCCAGCAGCTTAGGAGCGGCGCCCAGCGAGCAGTTCTTC.

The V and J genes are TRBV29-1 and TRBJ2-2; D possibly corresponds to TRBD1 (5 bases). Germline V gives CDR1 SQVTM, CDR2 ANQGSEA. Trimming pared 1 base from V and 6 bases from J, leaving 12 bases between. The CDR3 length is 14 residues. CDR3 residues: CSVEVLGAPGELFF. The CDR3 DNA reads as TGCAGCGTTGAAGTTTTAGGGGCGCCCGGGGAGCTGTTTTTT.

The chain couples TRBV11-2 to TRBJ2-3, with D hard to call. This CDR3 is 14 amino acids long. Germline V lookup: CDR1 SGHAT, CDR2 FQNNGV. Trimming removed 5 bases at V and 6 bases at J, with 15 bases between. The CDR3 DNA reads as TGTGCCAGCAGCCGCAGTGCCTACAGTGATACGCAGTATTTT. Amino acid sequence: CASSRSAYSDTQYF. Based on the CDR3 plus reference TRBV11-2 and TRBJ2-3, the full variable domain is EAGVAQSPRYKIIEKRQSVAFWCNPISGHATLYWYQQILGQGPKLLIQFQNNGVVDDSQLPKDRFSAERLKGVDSTLKIQPAKLEDSAVYLCASSRSAYSDTQYFGPGTRLTVL.

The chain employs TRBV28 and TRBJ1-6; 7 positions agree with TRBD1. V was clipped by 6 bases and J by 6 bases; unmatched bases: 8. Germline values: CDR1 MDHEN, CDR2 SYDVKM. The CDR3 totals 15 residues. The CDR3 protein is CASSFRDSSNSPLHF. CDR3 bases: TGTGCCAGCAGCTTCCGGGACAGCAGTAATTCACCCCTCCACTTT.

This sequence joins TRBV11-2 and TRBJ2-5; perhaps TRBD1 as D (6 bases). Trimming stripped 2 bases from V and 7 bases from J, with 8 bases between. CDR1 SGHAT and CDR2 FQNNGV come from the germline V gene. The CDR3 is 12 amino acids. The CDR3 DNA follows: TGTGCCAGCAGCTTAACAGGGAGGACCCAGTACTTC. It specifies CASSLTGRTQYF.

CDR3 residues: CASSLAGGPPGNEQFF. The CDR3 nucleotides are TGTGCCAGCAGCTTAGCGGGAGGGCCACCGGGGAATGAGCAGTTCTTC. The chain couples TRBV7-6 to TRBJ2-1, with 7 nucleotides matching TRBD2. V was clipped by 0 bases and J by 7 bases; unmatched bases: 9. Germline CDR1 is SGHVS and CDR2 is FNYEAQ. The CDR3 loop spans 16 amino acids.

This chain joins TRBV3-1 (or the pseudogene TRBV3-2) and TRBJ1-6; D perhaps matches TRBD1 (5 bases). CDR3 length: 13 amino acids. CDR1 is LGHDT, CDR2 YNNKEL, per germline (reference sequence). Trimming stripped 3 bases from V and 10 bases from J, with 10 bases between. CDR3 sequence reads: CASSHLGESPLHF. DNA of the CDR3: TGTGCCAGCAGCCATTTAGGGGAATCACCCCTCCACTTT.

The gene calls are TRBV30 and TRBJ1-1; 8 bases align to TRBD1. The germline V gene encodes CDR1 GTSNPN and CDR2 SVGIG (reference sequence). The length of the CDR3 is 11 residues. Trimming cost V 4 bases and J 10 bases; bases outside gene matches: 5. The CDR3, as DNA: TGTGCCTGGATTACAGGGGGAGTAGCTTTCTTT. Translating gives CAWITGGVAFF.

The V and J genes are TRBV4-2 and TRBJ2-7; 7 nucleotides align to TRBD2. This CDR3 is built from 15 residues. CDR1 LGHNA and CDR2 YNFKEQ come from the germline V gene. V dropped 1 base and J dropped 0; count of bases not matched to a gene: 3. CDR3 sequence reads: CASSQGPGGSYEQYF. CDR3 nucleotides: TGTGCCAGCAGCCAAGGCCCGGGAGGCTCCTACGAGCAGTACTTC.

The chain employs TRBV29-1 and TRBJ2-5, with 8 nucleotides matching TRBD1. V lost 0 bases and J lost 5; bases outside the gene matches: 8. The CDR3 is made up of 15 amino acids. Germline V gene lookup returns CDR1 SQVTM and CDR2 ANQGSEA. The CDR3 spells CSVEDGRGPWETQYF. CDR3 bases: TGCAGCGTTGAAGACGGCAGGGGGCCTTGGGAGACCCAGTACTTC.

Here the CDR3 reads CASSLRQGAFYGYTF. For the CDR3, the DNA is TGTGCCAGCAGCTTACGGCAGGGGGCATTCTATGGCTACACCTTC. The chain recombines TRBV7-8 with TRBJ1-2; 8 bases line up with TRBD1. V was pared by 2 bases and J by 4 bases, with 6 bases of the junction left unmatched. The CDR3 has 15 amino acids. CDR1 SGHVS and CDR2 FQNEAQ come from the germline V gene.

CDR3 DNA: TGTGCCAGCAGCCCACCCACCGCTAGCGGGAGAGCAGATACGCAGTATTTT. Translated: CASSPPTASGRADTQYF. The rearrangement joins TRBV3-1 (or the pseudogene TRBV3-2) to TRBJ2-3; TRBD2 matches 10 bases. This CDR3 is 17 amino acids long. V shed 4 bases and J 4 bases; nucleotides not matched to a gene: 11. Germline CDR1 LGHDT, CDR2 YNNKEL (reference sequence).

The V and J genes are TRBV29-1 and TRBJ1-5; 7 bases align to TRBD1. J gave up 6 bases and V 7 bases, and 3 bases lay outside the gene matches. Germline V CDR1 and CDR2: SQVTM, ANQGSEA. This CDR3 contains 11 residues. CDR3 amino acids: CSGDRAQPQHF. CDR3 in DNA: TGCAGCGGTGACAGGGCTCAGCCCCAGCATTTT.

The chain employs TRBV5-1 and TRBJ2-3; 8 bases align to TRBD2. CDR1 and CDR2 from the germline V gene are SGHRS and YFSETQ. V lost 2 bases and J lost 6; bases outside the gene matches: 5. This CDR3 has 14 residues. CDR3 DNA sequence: TGCGCCAGCAGCTTATCAGCGGGAGTGGATACGCAGTATTTT. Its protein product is CASSLSAGVDTQYF.

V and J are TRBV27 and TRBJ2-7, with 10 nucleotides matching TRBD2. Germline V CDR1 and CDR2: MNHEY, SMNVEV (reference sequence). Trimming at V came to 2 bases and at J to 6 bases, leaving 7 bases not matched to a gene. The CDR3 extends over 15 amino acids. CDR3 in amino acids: CASSLNPSGSREQYF. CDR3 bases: TGTGCCAGCAGTTTAAACCCTAGCGGGAGCCGCGAGCAGTACTTC.

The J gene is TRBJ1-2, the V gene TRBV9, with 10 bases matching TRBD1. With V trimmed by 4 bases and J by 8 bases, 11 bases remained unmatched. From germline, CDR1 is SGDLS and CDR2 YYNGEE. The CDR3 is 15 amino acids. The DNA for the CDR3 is TGTGCCAGCAGCCTCGGGACAGGGGCCAGTGGAGGCTACACCTTC. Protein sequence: CASSLGTGASGGYTF.

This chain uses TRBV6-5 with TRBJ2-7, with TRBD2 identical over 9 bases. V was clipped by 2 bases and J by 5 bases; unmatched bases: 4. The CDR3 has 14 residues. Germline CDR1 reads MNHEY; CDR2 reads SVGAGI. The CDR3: CASSYGGRADEQYF. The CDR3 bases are TGTGCCAGCAGTTACGGCGGGAGGGCCGACGAGCAGTACTTC.

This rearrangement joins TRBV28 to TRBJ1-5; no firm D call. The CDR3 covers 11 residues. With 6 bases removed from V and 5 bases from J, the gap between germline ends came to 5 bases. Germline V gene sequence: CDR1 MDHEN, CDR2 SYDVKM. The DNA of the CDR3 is TGTGCCAGCAGCCATTATCAGCCCCAGCATTTT. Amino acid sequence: CASSHYQPQHF.

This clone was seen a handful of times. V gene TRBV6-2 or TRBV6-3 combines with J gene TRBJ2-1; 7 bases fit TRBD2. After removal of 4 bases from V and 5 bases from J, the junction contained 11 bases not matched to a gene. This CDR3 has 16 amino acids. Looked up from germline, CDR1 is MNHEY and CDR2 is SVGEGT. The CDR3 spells CASSWEGSLINNEQFF. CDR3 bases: TGTGCCAGCAGTTGGGAGGGCAGCCTTATTAACAATGAGCAGTTCTTC.

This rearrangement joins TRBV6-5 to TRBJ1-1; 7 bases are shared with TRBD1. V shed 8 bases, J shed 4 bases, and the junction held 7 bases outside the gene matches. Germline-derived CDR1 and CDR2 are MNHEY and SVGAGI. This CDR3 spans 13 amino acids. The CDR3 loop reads CASGGGDGTEAFF. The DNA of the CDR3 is TGTGCCAGCGGAGGGGGCGATGGCACTGAAGCTTTCTTT.

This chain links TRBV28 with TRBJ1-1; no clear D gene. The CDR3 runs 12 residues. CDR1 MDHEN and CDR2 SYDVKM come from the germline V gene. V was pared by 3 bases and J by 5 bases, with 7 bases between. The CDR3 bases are TGTGCCAGCAGTTTCTCGTATACTGAAGCTTTCTTT. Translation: CASSFSYTEAFF.

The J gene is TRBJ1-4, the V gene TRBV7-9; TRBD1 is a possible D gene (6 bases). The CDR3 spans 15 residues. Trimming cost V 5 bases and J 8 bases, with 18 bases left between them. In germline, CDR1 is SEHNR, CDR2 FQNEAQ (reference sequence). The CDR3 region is CASSTMTGWGEKLFF. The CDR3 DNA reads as TGTGCCAGCAGCACTATGACAGGTTGGGGGGAAAAACTGTTTTTT.

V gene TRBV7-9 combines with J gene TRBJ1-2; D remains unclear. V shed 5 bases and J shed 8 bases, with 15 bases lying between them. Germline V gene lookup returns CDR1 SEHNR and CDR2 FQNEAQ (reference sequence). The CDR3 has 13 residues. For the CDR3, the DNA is TGTGCCAGCAGCCTAAGCGGCAGCTGGGGCTACACCTTC. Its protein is CASSLSGSWGYTF.

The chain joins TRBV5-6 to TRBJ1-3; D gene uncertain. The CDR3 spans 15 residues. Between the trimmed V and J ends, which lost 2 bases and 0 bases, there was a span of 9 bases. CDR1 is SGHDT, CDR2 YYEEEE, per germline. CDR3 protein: CASSFKISSGNTIYF. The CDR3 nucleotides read TGTGCCAGCAGCTTTAAGATCAGCTCTGGAAACACCATATATTTT. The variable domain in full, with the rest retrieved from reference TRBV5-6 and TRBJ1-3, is DAGVTQSPTHLIKTRGQQVTLRCSPKSGHDTVSWYQQALGQGPQFIFQYYEEEERQRGNFPDRFSGHQFPNYSSELNVNALLLGDSALYLCASSFKISSGNTIYFGEGSWLTVV.

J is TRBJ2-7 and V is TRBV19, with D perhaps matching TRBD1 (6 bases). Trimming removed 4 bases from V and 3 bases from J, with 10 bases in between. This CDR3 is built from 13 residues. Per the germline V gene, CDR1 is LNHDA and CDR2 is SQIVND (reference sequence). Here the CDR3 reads CASSRDRYYEQYF. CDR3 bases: TGTGCCAGTAGTAGAGACAGGTACTACGAGCAGTACTTC.

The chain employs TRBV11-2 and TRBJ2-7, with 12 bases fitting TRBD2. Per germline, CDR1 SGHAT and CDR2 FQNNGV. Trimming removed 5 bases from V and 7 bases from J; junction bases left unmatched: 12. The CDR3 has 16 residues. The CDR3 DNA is TGTGCCAGCAGCCAAAGGAGGACTAGCGGGATAGAAGAGCAGTACTTC. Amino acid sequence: CASSQRRTSGIEEQYF. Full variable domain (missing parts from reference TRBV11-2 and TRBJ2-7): EAGVAQSPRYKIIEKRQSVAFWCNPISGHATLYWYQQILGQGPKLLIQFQNNGVVDDSQLPKDRFSAERLKGVDSTLKIQPAKLEDSAVYLCASSQRRTSGIEEQYFGPGTRLTVT.

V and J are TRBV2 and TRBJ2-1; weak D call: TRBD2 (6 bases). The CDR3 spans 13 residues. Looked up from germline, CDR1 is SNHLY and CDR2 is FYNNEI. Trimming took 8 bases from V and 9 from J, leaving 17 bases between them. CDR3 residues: CASSEVRGGEQFF. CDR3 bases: TGTGCCAGCTCAGAGGTGCGGGGTGGTGAGCAGTTCTTC.